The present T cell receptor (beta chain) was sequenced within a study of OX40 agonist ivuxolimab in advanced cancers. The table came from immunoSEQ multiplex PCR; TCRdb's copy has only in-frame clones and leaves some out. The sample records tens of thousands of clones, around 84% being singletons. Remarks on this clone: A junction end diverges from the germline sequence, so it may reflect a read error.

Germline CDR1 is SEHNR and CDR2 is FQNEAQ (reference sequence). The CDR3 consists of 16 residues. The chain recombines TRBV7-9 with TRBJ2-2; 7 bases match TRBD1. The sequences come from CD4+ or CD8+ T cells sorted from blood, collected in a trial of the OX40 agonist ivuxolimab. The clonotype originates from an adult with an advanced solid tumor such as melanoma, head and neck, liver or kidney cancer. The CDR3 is CASSQGESRGTGELFF. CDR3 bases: TGCGCCAGCAGCCAAGGGGAATCCAGGGGGACCGGGGAGCTGTTTTTT.